This T cell receptor (beta chain) was sequenced in a study of PD-L1 blockade in urothelial cancer. Study details: Bladder-origin urothelial cancer in males described about 85% of the 29 patients. Broader study findings: Lower pretreatment blood TCR clonality, under the median, predicted better survival, researchers reported.

Regarding this clone: Its antigen remains unidentified.

Data came from immunoSEQ multiplex PCR; TCRdb stores just in-frame clones and leaves some out. The sample carries 45,000 to 55,000 clones, roughly 84% recorded once. Noted time point: pretreatment peripheral blood. V lost 0 bases to trimming and J lost 3 bases; unmatched junction nucleotides: 4. Germline CDR1 LGHNA, CDR2 YSLEER. This CDR3 has 15 amino acids. The source is a man over 45 with urothelial cancer. V is TRBV4-3 and J is TRBJ2-7, with TRBD1 identical over 8 bases. This material consisted of PBMCs, taken around atezolizumab (anti-PD-L1) treatment. In DNA form, the CDR3 reads TGCGCCAGCAGCCAAGAGACAGGGGAACTCTACGAGCAGTACTTC. The encoded protein is CASSQETGELYEQYF.